Each of the 32 T cell receptor beta chains below was sequenced from the same sample in a study of blood T cell repertoires in COVID-19. Clones were read by immunoSEQ multiplex PCR, and TCRdb kept only the in-frame ones, dropping some. The sample lists about 210,000 clones, over 80% seen once, with under 13% in the top ten. Source material: PBMCs or T cells enriched from blood (not recorded which). These receptors were obtained from a man younger than 35 with acute COVID-19.

The chain links TRBV30 to TRBJ2-2, with 9 bases aligning to TRBD1. V was clipped by 5 bases and J by 2 bases; unmatched bases: 6. This CDR3 has 15 amino acids. The germline V gene encodes CDR1 GTSNPN and CDR2 SVGIG (reference sequence). This chain's CDR3 is CAWHRDRENTGELFF. CDR3 coding DNA: TGTGCCTGGCACCGGGACAGGGAAAACACCGGGGAGCTGTTTTTT.

This clone was detected only a few times. The same CDR3 can be traced to other DNA sequences in this sample. The V and J genes are TRBV19 and TRBJ2-2; 8 bases match TRBD1. V lost 5 bases to trimming and J lost 3 bases; unmatched junction nucleotides: 2. The CDR3 extends over 14 amino acids. CDR1 and CDR2 (germline): LNHDA, SQIVND (reference sequence). CDR3 sequence (DNA): TGTGCCAGTAGTCCGACAGGGGACACCGGGGAGCTGTTTTTT. It yields the protein CASSPTGDTGELFF.

This sequence joins TRBV12-5 and TRBJ2-1; 11 bases fit TRBD2. Germline-derived CDR1 and CDR2 are LGHNT and FRNRAP. This CDR3 spans 16 amino acids. J gave up 8 bases and V 0 bases, and 6 bases lay outside the gene matches. This CDR3 is CASGLVLSGRAHEQFF. CDR3 in DNA: TGTGCTAGTGGTTTGGTCCTTAGCGGGAGGGCCCATGAGCAGTTCTTC.

This chain's CDR3 is CASSQEQFRAFF. The CDR3, as DNA: TGTGCCAGCAGCCAGGAACAGTTCCGGGCTTTCTTT. This rearrangement joins TRBV14 to TRBJ1-1, with D unresolved. V lost 3 bases and J lost 11, with 13 bases in between. Germline loops: CDR1 SGHDN, CDR2 FVKESK. The CDR3 runs 12 residues.

The gene calls are TRBV5-4 and TRBJ1-2, with 10 nucleotides matching TRBD1. The trim removed 1 base at V and 8 bases at J, leaving 8 bases unmatched. The CDR3 consists of 15 residues. Germline CDR1 is SGHNT and CDR2 is YYREEE (reference sequence). The CDR3 spells CASSLRTGGGGGYTF. DNA for the CDR3: TGTGCCAGCAGCTTGAGGACAGGGGGAGGGGGCGGCTACACCTTC.

The chain is built from TRBV28 and TRBJ2-6; TRBD1 might be the D (7 bases). V was pared by 2 bases and J by 0 bases, with 14 bases between. The CDR3 has 18 residues. The germline gives CDR1 MDHEN, CDR2 SYDVKM. The CDR3 coding sequence is TGTGCCAGCAGTTTAGGGGGCAGGGGGGCCTCTGGGGCCAACGTCCTGACTTTC. It is translated as CASSLGGRGASGANVLTF.

The genes are TRBV4-3 and TRBJ2-1, with 7 nucleotides matching TRBD2. The CDR3 runs to 16 residues. Germline CDR1 reads LGHNA; CDR2 reads YSLEER. Losses at the gene ends were 1 base for V and 0 bases for J; bases not matched to a gene: 3. CDR3 residues: CASSQVRGSSYNEQFF. In nucleotides, the CDR3 is TGCGCCAGCAGCCAAGTTCGCGGGAGCTCCTACAATGAGCAGTTCTTC.

The rearrangement links TRBV18 to TRBJ1-4; D may be TRBD1 (6 bases). V was cut by 3 bases and J by 8 bases, with 10 bases left in between. The CDR3 has 13 residues. Germline V lookup: CDR1 KGHSH, CDR2 LQKENI. The CDR3 DNA follows: TGTGCCAGCTCACCCCAAGGGGGAGAAAAACTGTTTTTT. It yields the protein CASSPQGGEKLFF.

This sequence joins TRBV19 and TRBJ1-6, with a possible D match to TRBD1 (6 bases). Germline CDR1 is LNHDA and CDR2 is SQIVND (reference sequence). Trimming stripped 4 bases from V and 10 bases from J, with 11 bases between. This CDR3 has 13 residues. As DNA, the CDR3 is TGTGCCAGTAGTACGGACAGAGCCTCACCCCTCCACTTT. Its protein is CASSTDRASPLHF.

The CDR3 loop is CASSIRTGGTGELFF. The CDR3 region has the DNA TGTGCCAGTAGTATTCGGACAGGGGGGACCGGGGAGCTGTTTTTT. The gene calls are TRBV19 and TRBJ2-2, with 10 bases that match TRBD1. This CDR3 has 15 residues. After removal of 3 bases from V and 5 bases from J, the junction contained 3 bases not matched to a gene. The germline CDR1 and CDR2 sequences are LNHDA and SQIVND (reference sequence).

This clone was picked up one time. The chain uses TRBV12-5 and TRBJ1-5; TRBD1 is a possible D gene (5 bases). Germline CDR1 and CDR2: LGHNT and FRNRAP. This CDR3 has 17 residues. The V gene lost 2 bases and the J gene lost 5 bases, with 19 bases spanning the gap. CDR3 nucleotides: TGTGCTAGTGGTTTGTCAGGGTTTGTTTCGACAGATCAGCCCCAGCATTTT. Protein: CASGLSGFVSTDQPQHF.

The chain uses TRBV4-1 and TRBJ1-5; the D gene is possibly TRBD1 (6 bases). V was shortened by 3 bases and J by 4 bases, with 10 bases between the two germline ends. Germline lookup yields CDR1 MGHRA and CDR2 YSYEKL. The CDR3 sequence is 14 residues long. CDR3 in amino acids: CASSHLTGNQPQHF. The CDR3 region has the DNA TGCGCCAGCAGCCATTTGACAGGAAATCAGCCCCAGCATTTT.

This clone was found once. The chain joins TRBV28 to TRBJ2-1, with D maybe TRBD1 (5 bases). CDR3 length equals 15 residues. Germline-derived CDR1 and CDR2 are MDHEN and SYDVKM. Trimming left V 11 bases short and J 6 bases short, with 23 bases between. For the CDR3, the DNA is TGTGCCGGCAACAGGCGCCCCAGCGATCGCAATGAGCAGTTCTTC. Protein: CAGNRRPSDRNEQFF.

The chain recombines TRBV21-1 with TRBJ2-6; no DNA check was done on the table's D call, TRBD2. TRBV21-1 is deemed a pseudogene. The CDR3 length is 20 residues. The DNA for the CDR3 is TGTGCCAGCAGCAAAATAGGTGGCGAGCGGGAACCCTCTGGGGCCAACGTCCTGACTTTC. Its translation: CASSKIGGEREPSGANVLTF.

The V gene is TRBV28, the J gene TRBJ1-5; D is uncertain. CDR1 and CDR2 from the germline V gene are MDHEN and SYDVKM. The length of the CDR3 is 16 residues. Trimming cost V 0 bases and J 0 bases, with 9 bases left between them. The CDR3 bases are TGTGCCAGCAGTTTATGGGGAGTCTATAGCAATCAGCCCCAGCATTTT. The encoded protein is CASSLWGVYSNQPQHF.

J is TRBJ1-3 and V is TRBV18, with 7 bases lining up with TRBD1. This CDR3 contains 15 residues. Germline values: CDR1 KGHSH, CDR2 LQKENI. J gave up 0 bases and V 8 bases, and 7 bases lay outside the gene matches. The DNA for the CDR3 is TGTGCCAGCCAAGACAGGGTTCGCTCTGGAAACACCATATATTTT. Amino acids: CASQDRVRSGNTIYF.

The rearrangement links TRBV21-1 to TRBJ1-6; TRBD1, the table's D call, lacks a check against the DNA. TRBV21-1 is given as a pseudogene. The CDR3 is 13 amino acids. CDR3 DNA: TGTGCCAGCAGCAAGACAGGGTATTCACCCCTCCACTTT. Its translation is CASSKTGYSPLHF.

This sequence joins TRBV6-1 and TRBJ2-7; the match to TRBD2 covers 7 bases. J gave up 0 bases and V 3 bases, and 11 bases lay outside the gene matches. Looked up from germline, CDR1 is MNHNS and CDR2 is SASEGT. This CDR3 region has 17 residues. The CDR3 loop reads CASSDVEGGGSSYEQYF. In DNA, the CDR3 is TGTGCCAGCAGTGATGTCGAGGGAGGCGGGAGCTCCTACGAGCAGTACTTC.

The V gene is TRBV5-1, the J gene TRBJ2-2; no firm D call. CDR1 and CDR2 from the germline V gene are SGHRS and YFSETQ. The CDR3 spans 12 residues. V lost 0 bases, J lost 7 bases, and 4 bases lay in between. The CDR3 coding sequence is TGCGCCAGCAGCTTGGCCTTCGGGGAGCTGTTTTTT. It yields the protein CASSLAFGELFF.

Worth noting for this clone: The same CDR3 is also encoded by other DNA sequences in this sample. The chain couples TRBV28 to TRBJ2-1; TRBD1 is a possible D gene (6 bases). V shed 2 bases and J shed 7 bases, with 6 bases lying between them. This CDR3 has 12 residues. CDR1 is MDHEN and CDR2 is SYDVKM in the germline V gene. CDR3 DNA: TGTGCCAGCAGTTTACAGGGGAATGAGCAGTTCTTC. Protein sequence: CASSLQGNEQFF.

The V call is TRBV6-2 or TRBV6-3, the J call TRBJ1-5; D is perhaps TRBD1 (5 bases). The CDR3 spans 17 residues. The V gene lost 2 bases and the J gene lost 3 bases, with 17 bases spanning the gap. Germline loops: CDR1 MNHEY, CDR2 SVGEGT. CDR3: CASSYRRTRQFNQPQHF. The CDR3 DNA follows: TGTGCCAGCAGTTACCGCCGGACCAGACAGTTCAATCAGCCCCAGCATTTT.

The V and J genes are TRBV28 and TRBJ2-3; 7 positions agree with TRBD1. With V trimmed by 5 bases and J by 3 bases, 8 bases remained unmatched. The CDR3 consists of 15 residues. CDR1 and CDR2 from the germline V gene are MDHEN and SYDVKM. CDR3 nucleotide sequence: TGTGCCAGCAGTCCGGGCACAGGGGAAACAGATACGCAGTATTTT. It is translated as CASSPGTGETDTQYF.

V is TRBV11-2 and J is TRBJ2-7; maybe TRBD1 (5 bases). Germline assignment: CDR1 SGHAT and CDR2 FQNNGV. The CDR3 spans 13 residues. The V end was cut by 0 bases, the J end by 4 bases, with 7 bases between. The CDR3 DNA is TGTGCCAGCAGCTTAGATAGGGGATACGAGCAGTACTTC. It specifies CASSLDRGYEQYF.

The J gene is TRBJ1-1, the V gene TRBV28, with 12 bases lining up with TRBD1. The germline V gene has CDR1 MDHEN and CDR2 SYDVKM. The V gene end was trimmed by 8 bases and the J gene end by 7 bases; junction bases not matched to a gene: 8. The CDR3 is made up of 14 amino acids. The CDR3, as DNA: TGTGCCAGCCAGGGGACAGGGGGCTTGATTGAAGCTTTCTTT. It specifies CASQGTGGLIEAFF.

V is TRBV27 and J is TRBJ1-1; the match to TRBD1 covers 8 bases. Germline CDR1 MNHEY, CDR2 SMNVEV (reference sequence). The CDR3 is 15 amino acids. With 2 bases clipped from V and 5 bases from J, the junction kept 7 bases outside the gene matches. CDR3 region: CASSLVGRGRTEAFF. DNA of the CDR3: TGTGCCAGCAGTTTAGTGGGCAGGGGGCGAACTGAAGCTTTCTTT.

J is TRBJ2-5 and V is TRBV7-9; 7 bases are a match to TRBD2. CDR1 and CDR2 from the germline V gene are SEHNR and FQNEAQ (reference sequence). CDR3 length equals 14 residues. Losses at the gene ends were 4 bases for V and 3 bases for J; bases not matched to a gene: 5. The CDR3: CASSSPGREETQYF. The CDR3 DNA reads TGTGCCAGCAGCTCCCCAGGGAGGGAAGAGACCCAGTACTTC.

This chain connects TRBV27 to TRBJ2-2; D is unresolved. V lost 3 bases and J lost 0, with 8 bases in between. The CDR3 is 15 amino acids. The germline V gene has CDR1 MNHEY and CDR2 SMNVEV (reference sequence). This chain's CDR3 is CASSLSNANTGELFF. CDR3 in DNA: TGTGCCAGCAGTTTGTCTAACGCGAACACCGGGGAGCTGTTTTTT.

The count of this clone is one. The rearrangement uses TRBV2 and TRBJ2-3; the D is unclear. V shed 4 bases and J shed 5 bases, with 4 bases lying between them. This CDR3 has 11 amino acids. Germline lookup yields CDR1 SNHLY and CDR2 FYNNEI. This CDR3 reads CASSVRDTQYF. The CDR3 DNA sequence: TGTGCCAGCAGTGTTCGAGATACGCAGTATTTT.

The rearrangement uses TRBV19 and TRBJ2-5, with D possibly TRBD2 on 6 matching bases. V lost 4 bases, J lost 5 bases, and 17 bases lay in between. In germline, CDR1 is LNHDA, CDR2 SQIVND (reference sequence). The CDR3 extends over 15 amino acids. CDR3 residues: CASSKESGSGETQYF. CDR3 DNA sequence: TGTGCCAGTAGTAAAGAGTCAGGGAGCGGGGAGACCCAGTACTTC.

This sequence joins TRBV2 and TRBJ2-1, with a tentative D call TRBD1 (6 bases). The CDR3 extends over 12 amino acids. V lost 6 bases and J 10 bases, leaving 13 bases between the germline ends. Germline V gene lookup returns CDR1 SNHLY and CDR2 FYNNEI. The DNA of the CDR3 is TGTGCCAGCAGCCCTGAGGGGGAGGAGCAGTTCTTC. It specifies CASSPEGEEQFF.

The count of this clone is one. The chain uses TRBV5-1 and TRBJ2-2; D is perhaps TRBD2 (7 bases). V was cut by 4 bases and J by 4 bases, with 14 bases left in between. The germline V gene encodes CDR1 SGHRS and CDR2 YFSETQ. The CDR3 is 15 residues long. DNA for the CDR3: TGCGCCAGCAGCCCCGAGGGGGAGGGCACCGGGGAGCTGTTTTTT. As protein: CASSPEGEGTGELFF.

The chain carries TRBV7-8 and TRBJ1-5, with TRBD1 matching over 12 bases. The CDR3 length is 14 residues. In germline, CDR1 is SGHVS, CDR2 FQNEAQ. The V gene end was trimmed by 4 bases and the J gene end by 8 bases; junction bases not matched to a gene: 3. The CDR3 nucleotides read TGTGCCAGCAGCTCGGGACAGGGGGCAGAGCCCCAGCATTTT. As protein: CASSSGQGAEPQHF.